The next 30 T cell receptor beta chains were all read from a single sample in a study of OX40 agonist ivuxolimab in advanced cancers. Profiling relied on immunoSEQ multiplex PCR, and the TCRdb table lists in-frame clones only, not all of them. The sample lists approximately 54,000 clones; roughly 92% were seen once. The sequences come from CD4+ or CD8+ T cells sorted from blood, collected in a trial of the OX40 agonist ivuxolimab. These receptors came from an adult with an advanced solid tumor such as melanoma, head and neck, liver or kidney cancer.

The chain couples TRBV6-5 to TRBJ1-2, with no clear D. V was clipped by 7 bases and J by 8 bases, with 17 bases between them. This CDR3 contains 13 residues. CDR1 is MNHEY, CDR2 SVGAGI, per germline. CDR3 in amino acids: CASTVGPIRGYTF. As DNA, the CDR3 is TGTGCCAGCACCGTGGGCCCTATTAGGGGCTACACCTTC.

V usage is TRBV19 and J usage is TRBJ1-2, with D possibly TRBD1 on 6 matching bases. V dropped 5 bases and J dropped 6 bases, with 13 bases sitting between them. CDR3 size: 13 residues. The germline V gene has CDR1 LNHDA and CDR2 SQIVND (reference sequence). CDR3 amino acids: CASSVGQSHGYTF. In nucleotides, the CDR3 is TGTGCCAGTAGTGTCGGACAGAGCCATGGCTACACCTTC.

This clone has just a few counts. J is TRBJ2-7 and V is TRBV5-4; D gene ambiguous. Germline values: CDR1 SGHNT, CDR2 YYREEE (reference sequence). The CDR3 loop spans 13 amino acids. V lost 5 bases and J lost 2, with 11 bases in between. The CDR3 reads CASSYDGAYEQYF. The CDR3 DNA follows: TGTGCCAGCAGTTACGACGGAGCCTACGAGCAGTACTTC.

In nucleotides, the CDR3 is TGTGCCAGTAGTGGACAAGGGGTTTCCTACAATGAGCAGTTCTTC. Its translation: CASSGQGVSYNEQFF. The gene calls are TRBV19 and TRBJ2-1, with a weak D call TRBD1 (5 bases). With 5 bases removed from V and 1 base from J, the gap between germline ends came to 12 bases. This CDR3 has 15 amino acids. CDR1 is LNHDA, CDR2 SQIVND, per germline (reference sequence).

The V gene is TRBV10-2, the J gene TRBJ2-3; 7 bases align to TRBD2. CDR3 length: 14 residues. Per germline, CDR1 WSHSY and CDR2 SAAADI. J lost 2 bases, V lost 7 bases, and 6 bases had no gene match. The CDR3 bases are TGCGCCAGCACCCAGCGGGAAGTCACAGATACGCAGTATTTT. Its translation is CASTQREVTDTQYF.

The V gene is TRBV9, the J gene TRBJ2-7, with no clear D. The length of the CDR3 is 15 residues. The germline V gene has CDR1 SGDLS and CDR2 YYNGEE. The ends were cut back, 2 bases at V and 6 bases at J, with 18 bases in the middle. Written as DNA, the CDR3 is TGTGCCAGCAGCGTCGACGGCTCATTAGCCTCCGAGCAGTACTTC. The encoded protein is CASSVDGSLASEQYF.

In this sample, this clone turned up once. The gene calls are TRBV4-1 and TRBJ2-1, with a tentative D call TRBD1 (5 bases). This CDR3 has 14 residues. Trimming took off 3 bases at V and 7 bases at J, with 13 bases between the two ends. CDR1 MGHRA and CDR2 YSYEKL come from the germline V gene. The CDR3 spells CASSQIPGFNEQFF. CDR3 DNA: TGCGCCAGCAGCCAGATCCCAGGGTTTAATGAGCAGTTCTTC.

The rearrangement uses TRBV6-1 and TRBJ2-2, with 7 bases matching TRBD1. This CDR3 is built from 15 residues. Germline CDR1 and CDR2: MNHNS and SASEGT. V dropped 5 bases and J dropped 2; count of bases not matched to a gene: 5. CDR3 nucleotides: TGTGCCAGCAGTAGATGGGACAGCAACACCGGGGAGCTGTTTTTT. It translates to CASSRWDSNTGELFF.

The CDR3 DNA follows: TGTGCCACCGGACAGGGGCAGGGTCAGCCCCAGCATTTT. Protein sequence: CATGQGQGQPQHF. The V and J genes are TRBV10-3 and TRBJ1-5; 9 bases line up with TRBD1. Germline V lookup: CDR1 ENHRY, CDR2 SYGVKD. V dropped 10 bases and J dropped 6; count of bases not matched to a gene: 7. This CDR3 region has 13 residues.

The J gene is TRBJ2-7, the V gene TRBV7-9, with TRBD2 matching 7 bases. The CDR3 sequence is 14 residues long. Germline V gives CDR1 SEHNR, CDR2 FQNEAQ (reference sequence). V was pared by 5 bases and J by 0 bases, with 4 bases of the junction left unmatched. CDR3 region: CASSATSASYEQYF. The CDR3 DNA reads as TGTGCCAGCAGCGCCACTAGCGCCTCCTACGAGCAGTACTTC.

This chain joins TRBV28 and TRBJ2-7, with D perhaps matching TRBD1 or TRBD2 (5 bases each). Germline CDR1 MDHEN, CDR2 SYDVKM. This CDR3 has 15 amino acids. Trimming shortened V by 7 bases and J by 4 bases, and 20 bases separated the two germline ends. The CDR3 protein is CASNPRAGTSYEQYF. CDR3 DNA sequence: TGTGCCAGCAACCCGAGAGCCGGGACCTCATACGAGCAGTACTTC.

CDR3 sequence reads: CASSLGTGAFGSYNEQFF. The CDR3 DNA follows: TGTGCCAGCAGTTTAGGGACAGGGGCCTTTGGCTCCTACAATGAGCAGTTCTTC. The chain uses TRBV27 and TRBJ2-1; TRBD1 matches 10 bases. V lost 2 bases to trimming and J lost 0 bases; unmatched junction nucleotides: 7. The germline CDR1 and CDR2 sequences are MNHEY and SMNVEV (reference sequence). The CDR3 sequence is 18 residues long.

The chain has TRBV5-1 and TRBJ2-6, with D possibly matching TRBD2 (6 bases). This CDR3 has 15 residues. V was pared by 2 bases and J by 2 bases, with 8 bases between. Germline V gene sequence: CDR1 SGHRS, CDR2 YFSETQ. CDR3 sequence reads: CASSLTGAGANVLTF. The CDR3 DNA is TGCGCCAGCAGCTTAACGGGGGCTGGGGCCAACGTCCTGACTTTC.

The genes are TRBV5-5 and TRBJ1-2; D gene ambiguous. Germline V gene data show CDR1 as SGHKS and CDR2 as YYEKEE (reference sequence). Trimming cost V 2 bases and J 8 bases, with 10 bases left between them. The CDR3 is 12 residues long. CDR3 DNA: TGTGCCAGCAGCTTTTCCGGGCCCGGCTACACCTTC. Its translation is CASSFSGPGYTF.

The V gene is TRBV18, the J gene TRBJ2-1; maybe TRBD2 (5 bases). The CDR3 sequence is 16 residues long. Deletions cut 3 bases from V and 0 bases from J, with 12 bases between. From germline, CDR1 is KGHSH and CDR2 LQKENI. The CDR3 DNA reads as TGTGCCAGCTCACCCAGGACTGGAAGCTCCTACAATGAGCAGTTCTTC. As protein: CASSPRTGSSYNEQFF. The full variable domain, its missing parts supplied by reference TRBV18 and TRBJ2-1, is NAGVMQNPRHLVRRRGQEARLRCSPMKGHSHVYWYRQLPEEGLKFMVYLQKENIIDESGMPKERFSAEFPKEGPSILRIQQVVRGDSAAYFCASSPRTGSSYNEQFFGPGTRLTVL.

V is TRBV27 and J is TRBJ2-3; tentatively, D is TRBD1 or TRBD2 (6 bases each). Germline V gene sequence: CDR1 MNHEY, CDR2 SMNVEV (reference sequence). This CDR3 comprises 13 residues. Trimming removed 0 bases from V and 11 bases from J, with 12 bases in between. The CDR3 here is CASSLSRRGLQYF. CDR3 nucleotides: TGTGCCAGCAGTTTATCTAGGAGGGGGTTGCAGTATTTT.

This clone occurred once. The chain uses TRBV19 and TRBJ1-1, with D hard to call. The CDR3 has 10 residues. V lost 8 bases and J 1 base, leaving 2 bases between the germline ends. CDR1 LNHDA and CDR2 SQIVND come from the germline V gene (reference sequence). CDR3 sequence reads: CASGNTEAFF. In DNA, the CDR3 is TGTGCCAGTGGGAACACTGAAGCTTTCTTT.

This chain uses TRBV9 with TRBJ2-3; 7 nucleotides match TRBD2. Germline V CDR1 and CDR2: SGDLS, YYNGEE. The V and J ends lost 1 base and 0 bases, in that order; junction bases with no gene match: 5. The CDR3 sequence is 16 residues long. The CDR3 DNA sequence: TGTGCCAGCAGCGTACCGCTAGCGGAGAGCACAGATACGCAGTATTTT. Its translation: CASSVPLAESTDTQYF.

The chain joins TRBV7-6 to TRBJ2-5, with 13 bases matching TRBD2. V shed 6 bases and J 1 base; nucleotides not matched to a gene: 5. Germline CDR1 SGHVS, CDR2 FNYEAQ. The CDR3 length is 16 residues. The CDR3 reads CASSPTSGGAQETQYF. The CDR3 DNA reads TGTGCCAGCAGTCCTACTAGCGGGGGGGCCCAAGAGACCCAGTACTTC.

The gene calls are TRBV27 and TRBJ2-3; 10 positions match TRBD2. This CDR3 comprises 16 residues. With 0 bases clipped from V and 1 base from J, the junction kept 1 base outside the gene matches. CDR1 and CDR2 (germline): MNHEY, SMNVEV (reference sequence). In DNA form, the CDR3 reads TGTGCCAGCAGTTTATCAGCGGGGGGGCGCACAGATACGCAGTATTTT. As protein: CASSLSAGGRTDTQYF.

The chain uses TRBV18 and TRBJ1-5; D unclear. The CDR3 spans 12 residues. Trimming left V 5 bases short and J 1 base short, with 3 bases between. Germline values: CDR1 KGHSH, CDR2 LQKENI. CDR3 nucleotides: TGTGCCAGCTCAAGAAGCAATCAGCCCCAGCATTTT. Protein: CASSRSNQPQHF.

This clone was found a few times. The gene calls are TRBV6-1 and TRBJ1-2; possible D gene TRBD1, 6 bases. The germline gives CDR1 MNHNS, CDR2 SASEGT. V shed 5 bases and J shed 8 bases, with 18 bases lying between them. This CDR3 is built from 14 residues. Here the CDR3 reads CASSTRRGLGGYTF. CDR3 coding DNA: TGTGCCAGCAGTACACGACGGGGGCTGGGGGGCTACACCTTC.

The V gene is TRBV5-6, the J gene TRBJ1-6; 8 bases match TRBD1. V shed 3 bases, J shed 7 bases, and the junction held 9 bases outside the gene matches. Germline loops: CDR1 SGHDT, CDR2 YYEEEE. The CDR3 length is 16 residues. In DNA, the CDR3 is TGTGCCAGCAGCTCCAGGAGGACAGGGCCGAATTCACCCCTCCACTTT. Encoded protein: CASSSRRTGPNSPLHF.

The chain carries TRBV7-6 and TRBJ1-6, with D perhaps TRBD1 (5 bases). This CDR3 contains 13 residues. V lost 4 bases, J lost 6 bases, and 7 bases lay in between. Per the germline V gene, CDR1 is SGHVS and CDR2 is FNYEAQ. The CDR3 region is CASSSDSNSPLHF. In DNA form, the CDR3 reads TGTGCCAGCAGCTCAGACAGTAATTCACCCCTCCACTTT.

This chain connects TRBV6-6 to TRBJ2-1; D gene unclear. Per the germline V gene, CDR1 is MNHNY and CDR2 is SVGAGI (reference sequence). Deletions cut 5 bases from V and 0 bases from J, with 11 bases between. The CDR3 runs 15 residues. For the CDR3, the DNA is TGTGCCAGCAGTGTAATGGGGAACTCCTACAATGAGCAGTTCTTC. This sequence encodes CASSVMGNSYNEQFF.

The chain joins TRBV5-8 to TRBJ1-5, with TRBD1 matching 7 bases. With V trimmed by 5 bases and J by 6 bases, 8 bases remained unmatched. This CDR3 region has 14 residues. From germline, CDR1 is SGHTS and CDR2 YDEGEE. CDR3 residues: CASRTTGRGQPQHF. The CDR3 region has the DNA TGTGCCAGCAGAACGACAGGGAGGGGTCAGCCCCAGCATTTT.

Comment on this clone: The missing conserved phenylalanine or tryptophan at the end of this CDR3 makes a read error likely. The chain couples TRBV18 to TRBJ2-7; 12 bases are shared with TRBD2. Looked up from germline, CDR1 is KGHSH and CDR2 is LQKENI. The CDR3 totals 17 residues. V shed 3 bases and J 4 bases; nucleotides not matched to a gene: 10. The DNA for the CDR3 is TGTGCCAGCTCACCTCGGGCTAGCGGGGGGGCGACGTACGAGCAGTACCTC. Translating gives CASSPRASGGATYEQYL.

The rearrangement uses TRBV7-8 and TRBJ2-7; the match to TRBD1 covers 8 bases. Germline CDR1 reads SGHVS; CDR2 reads FQNEAQ. The CDR3 extends over 14 amino acids. V lost 6 bases to trimming and J lost 6 bases; unmatched junction nucleotides: 10. The CDR3 DNA reads as TGTGCCAGCAGTTCAGGGGGCTGGGGGATCGAGCAGTACTTC. It specifies CASSSGGWGIEQYF.

The V and J genes are TRBV5-1 and TRBJ2-3; TRBD2 is a possible D gene (5 bases). Deletions cut 1 base from V and 4 bases from J, with 22 bases between. Per germline, CDR1 SGHRS and CDR2 YFSETQ. The length of the CDR3 is 18 residues. The CDR3 bases are TGCGCCAGCAGCTTGATTGCCTTAGCGACCCTCGGGGCAGATACGCAGTATTTT. Its protein product is CASSLIALATLGADTQYF. Drawing the rest from reference TRBV5-1 and TRBJ2-3, the complete variable domain is KAGVTQTPRYLIKTRGQQVTLSCSPISGHRSVSWYQQTPGQGLQFLFEYFSETQRNKGNFPGRFSGRQFSNSRSEMNVSTLELGDSALYLCASSLIALATLGADTQYFGPGTRLTVL.

The chain carries TRBV5-1 and TRBJ2-7; 8 bases map to TRBD1. Germline CDR1 reads SGHRS; CDR2 reads YFSETQ. Trimming removed 7 bases from V and 5 bases from J; junction bases left unmatched: 11. CDR3 length equals 14 residues. The CDR3: CASSPQGAKDEQYF. The CDR3 nucleotides are TGCGCCAGCTCCCCGCAGGGGGCGAAGGACGAGCAGTACTTC.